A selection of T cell receptor beta chains follows, all from one sample in a study of T cell repertoires in cytomegalovirus infection. Via MiXCR, TCRdb re-called the reads, giving one row per CDR3 protein. Of 640,000 or so distinct CDR3 sequences in the sample, around 32% were seen once. No antigen has been assigned to these receptors. Sequences were derived from cultured PBMCs, sampled from culture after CMV antigen stimulation. These receptors were obtained from a human donor in good health (CMV status not recorded). Some clones in this sample may be carry-over from other donors' samples. The CDR3 runs from the conserved cysteine through the conserved F or W. D genes are given only for firm matches. Clone size is shown for a subset of rows, as once, few, many or a class of expanded clone.

D	V	J	size	DNA	CDR3
TRBD2	TRBV4-1	TRBJ2-5	-	TGCGCCAGCAGCCAACCCACTCGGGGCGGGGGGGCGGAGACCCAGTACTTC	CASSQPTRGGGAETQYF
-	TRBV7-2	TRBJ2-5	many	TGTGCCAGCAGCCGTAGAGTCCAGACGGAGACCCAGTACTTC	CASSRRVQTETQYF
TRBD1	TRBV6-2/TRBV6-3	TRBJ1-5	-	TGTGCCAGCAGGGGGCCGACAGGGGGTAGCAATCAGCCCCAGCATTTT	CASRGPTGGSNQPQHF
-	TRBV7-2	TRBJ1-1	many	TGTGCCAGCAGCCAGGACGTTATGGACACTGAAGCTTTCTTT	CASSQDVMDTEAFF
TRBD2	TRBV6-2/TRBV6-3	TRBJ2-1	-	TGTGCCAGCAGTTACGCCCGGTGGCTAGCGGCCAATGAGCAGTTCTTC	CASSYARWLAANEQFF
-	TRBV7-2	TRBJ1-4	many	TGTGCCAGCAGCCCGGGCGTCTACGGTGAAAAACTGTTTTTT	CASSPGVYGEKLFF
-	TRBV6-5	TRBJ1-1	-	TGTGCCAGCAGATCGGCAGGGGCTACTGAAGCTTTCTTT	CASRSAGATEAFF
-	TRBV7-2	TRBJ1-2	many	TGTGCCAGCAGCTTAGCCCCACAGGGAGACTATGGCTACACCTTC	CASSLAPQGDYGYTF
TRBD2	TRBV2	TRBJ2-3	many	TGTGCCAGCAGGCCGGGACTAGCAACAGATACGCAGTATTTT	CASRPGLATDTQYF
TRBD2	TRBV20-1	TRBJ2-1	once	TGCAGTGCCACGCAGGGGGAAGGGGCTACAAGCGGGGGGCCAAACAATGAGCAGTTCTTC	CSATQGEGATSGGPNNEQFF
-	TRBV6-6	TRBJ2-5	-	TGTGCCAGCAGTTACGGGATGGAGACCCAGTACTTC	CASSYGMETQYF
-	TRBV5-1	TRBJ1-1	-	TGCGCCAGCAGCGCCGACAGGTGGAACACTGAAGCTTTCTTT	CASSADRWNTEAFF
-	TRBV6-5	TRBJ1-4	-	TGTGCCAGCAGTGGGTTTCTCCGCGGGCCCGTTAGGCTGTTTTTT	CASSGFLRGPVRLFF
TRBD1	TRBV2	TRBJ2-1	-	TGTGCCAGCAGTGGCGGACAGGGGAACGCCTACAATGAGCAGTTCTTC	CASSGGQGNAYNEQFF
TRBD2	TRBV5-1	TRBJ2-2	-	TGCGCCAGCAGCTTGTGGGCTAGCGGGGGCCAGAACACCGGGGAGCTGTTTTTT	CASSLWASGGQNTGELFF
-	TRBV19	TRBJ1-5	few	TGTGCCAGTAGTATGGGGTTCCGGGACGGTGCTAATCAGCCCCAGCATTTT	CASSMGFRDGANQPQHF
-	TRBV6-2/TRBV6-3	TRBJ2-3	-	TGTGCCAGCAGTTACTCGGGACGGGGAAGCACAGATACGCAGTATTTT	CASSYSGRGSTDTQYF
-	TRBV20-1	TRBJ2-1	-	TGCAGTGCTCCTCGTCCGCTGCGGGACAATGAGCAGTTCTTC	CSAPRPLRDNEQFF
-	TRBV7-8	TRBJ2-5	many	TGTGCCAGCAGCTGGGGTCGAGAGACCCAGTACTTC	CASSWGRETQYF
-	TRBV3-1	TRBJ2-1	-	TGTGCCAGCAGCCTCGGGCCCGCCTACAATGAGCAGTTCTTC	CASSLGPAYNEQFF
TRBD1	TRBV7-2	TRBJ2-5	few	TGTGCCAGCAGTTTCCAGGGGGACCAAGAGACCCAGTACTTC	CASSFQGDQETQYF
TRBD1	TRBV6-6	TRBJ1-6	few	TGTGCCAGCAGTTACCGGGACAGGGGTAATTCACCCCTCCACTTT	CASSYRDRGNSPLHF
TRBD2	TRBV7-2	TRBJ2-1	many	TGTGCCAGCAGCTCGACGCGCGGGGGGAAACACAATGAGCAGTTCTTC	CASSSTRGGKHNEQFF
TRBD1	TRBV7-9	TRBJ1-6	few	TGTGCCAGCAGCTATCAGCCGCCGGGACAGTATAATTCACCCCTCCACTTT	CASSYQPPGQYNSPLHF
TRBD1	TRBV4-1	TRBJ1-2	-	TGCGCCAGCAGCCAACCGGGACAGGGGAGTTATGGCTACACCTTC	CASSQPGQGSYGYTF
-	TRBV6-1	TRBJ2-1	-	TGTGCCAGCAGTGCTCGGGGCTCCTACAATGAGCAGTTCTTC	CASSARGSYNEQFF
TRBD1	TRBV7-2	TRBJ2-3	many	TGTGCCAGCAGCTTATGGACAGGTGGGACGCAGTATTTT	CASSLWTGGTQYF
-	TRBV12-3/TRBV12-4	TRBJ1-1	few	TGTGCCAGCAGTTCCTACGCGGCGGTAGCTTTCTTT	CASSSYAAVAFF
-	TRBV20-1	TRBJ1-2	-	TGCAGTGCTCCGGGGGCGGGCAACTATGGCTACACCTTC	CSAPGAGNYGYTF
-	TRBV19	TRBJ1-2	-	TGTGCCAGTAGTTCTGTTTATGGCTACACCTTC	CASSSVYGYTF
-	TRBV2	TRBJ2-7	-	TGTGCCAGCGTTTTTCGACTCGTAATGGAGGGGGGGCGGTCCTACGAGCAGTACTTC	CASVFRLVMEGGRSYEQYF
TRBD2	TRBV20-1	TRBJ2-2	-	TGCAGTGCTCGACGTACTAGCGGGGCCGGGGAGCTGTTTTTT	CSARRTSGAGELFF
-	TRBV7-9	TRBJ1-3	few	TGTGCCAGCAGCTACCAGGGTTTTGGAAACACCATATATTTT	CASSYQGFGNTIYF
-	TRBV4-1	TRBJ1-3	few	TGCGCCAGCAGCCAAGAGGGCCGGGGTTCTGGAAACACCATATATTTT	CASSQEGRGSGNTIYF
TRBD2	TRBV5-1	TRBJ2-7	few	TGCGCCAGCAGCTTGGTTATGGGGACTAGCCGCTACGAGCAGTACTTC	CASSLVMGTSRYEQYF
-	TRBV12-3/TRBV12-4	TRBJ2-7	-	TGTGCCAGCAGTTCCTCGGGAGCCGCCTACGAGCAGTACTTC	CASSSSGAAYEQYF
-	TRBV27	TRBJ1-5	few	TGTGCCACCGCCGCAGGGGACGGAAGTCAGCCCCAGCATTTT	CATAAGDGSQPQHF
-	TRBV5-1	TRBJ1-1	-	TGCGCCAGCAGCTTATCCCGGGGAACACTGATGAACACTGAAGCTTTCTTT	CASSLSRGTLMNTEAFF
-	TRBV11-2	TRBJ1-2	once	TGTGCCAGCAGCTTATTTTCGGGGGCCCGGGGCTATGGCTACACCTTC	CASSLFSGARGYGYTF
-	TRBV5-4	TRBJ1-6	few	TGTGCCAGCAGCTTCGGGTGGAGGGGACCCCTCCACTTT	CASSFGWRGPLHF
TRBD1	TRBV3-1	TRBJ1-2	-	TGTGCCAGCAGCCCGAGGGGGCCTCCTGATGGCTACACCTTC	CASSPRGPPDGYTF
TRBD1	TRBV20-1	TRBJ2-7	-	TGCAGTGCTTTCAGGACAGGGGTTGAGTACGAGCAGTACTTC	CSAFRTGVEYEQYF
-	TRBV5-1	TRBJ1-6	-	TGCGCCAGCAGCTCCGAAGGCGTCAGGGCAAATTCACCCCTCCACTTT	CASSSEGVRANSPLHF
-	TRBV7-6	TRBJ2-4	-	TGTGCCAGCAGCTTAGGTCCCCTAGCCAAAAACATTCAGTACTTC	CASSLGPLAKNIQYF
-	TRBV19	TRBJ2-7	-	TGTGCCAGTAGTATACGGGACACTTCCTACGAGCAGTACTTC	CASSIRDTSYEQYF
-	TRBV7-2	TRBJ2-2	few	TGTGCCAGCAGCTTAGGGTGGGAAGGGGAGCTGTTTTTT	CASSLGWEGELFF
-	TRBV25-1	TRBJ2-3	-	TGTGCCAGCAGTGAAGGGCAGGGGTACACAGATACGCAGTATTTT	CASSEGQGYTDTQYF
-	TRBV7-9	TRBJ2-1	-	TGTGCCAGCAGCTCCACTCCCTCCCTAAGCTACAATGAGCAGTTCTTC	CASSSTPSLSYNEQFF
TRBD1	TRBV2	TRBJ1-1	-	TGTGCCAGCAAGAGACAGGGCGCTGAAGCTTTCTTT	CASKRQGAEAFF
-	TRBV3-1	TRBJ1-4	-	TGTGCCAGCAGCCAAGCAGGGGCAGCAACTAATGAAAAACTGTTTTTT	CASSQAGAATNEKLFF